This is a list of T cell receptor beta chains from one sample in a study of spatial heterogeneity in lung cancer. TCRdb itself ran the 5' RACE reads through MiXCR, one entry per CDR3 protein. The data show more than 15,000 distinct CDR3 sequences, about a tenth seen once. Source: PBMCs, taken at follow-up. These receptors were taken from a female donor with early-stage non-small cell lung cancer. Both conserved end residues are part of each CDR3. A D gene is named only where the DNA matches it firmly. Part of the rows lack a size; the others show once, few, many or a class for expanded clones.

len,d_gene,abundance,v_gene,j_gene,CDR3nt,CDR3aa
16,TRBD2,many,TRBV28,TRBJ2-5,TGTGCCAGCATTAACTTATCTGCTGGGGGGGGAGAGACCCAGTACTTC,CASINLSAGGGETQYF
13,-,-,TRBV7-9,TRBJ2-5,TGTGCCAGCGCTAGCCATCAACAAGAGACCCAGTACTTC,CASASHQQETQYF
17,-,few,TRBV15,TRBJ2-6,TGTGCCACCAGCAGAGATGGTCGGGAATCTGGGGCCAACGTCCTGACTTTC,CATSRDGRESGANVLTF
13,TRBD2,many,TRBV2,TRBJ2-3,TGTGCCAGCAGTGAAGCCGGACGGGGGGCGCAGTATTTT,CASSEAGRGAQYF
13,-,many,TRBV3-1,TRBJ2-2,TGTGCCAGCAGCCAAGTGTGGACCGGGGAGCTGTTTTTT,CASSQVWTGELFF
11,-,-,TRBV29-1,TRBJ2-5,TGCAGCGTTCAGCCCTCGGAGACCCAGTACTTC,CSVQPSETQYF
14,-,few,TRBV4-1,TRBJ2-7,TGCGCCAGCAGCCAACAAGACAGCTCCTACGAGCAGTACTTC,CASSQQDSSYEQYF
15,-,few,TRBV19,TRBJ2-7,TGTGCCAGTAGTGACCCTCGGGACGACTCCTACGAGCAGTACTTC,CASSDPRDDSYEQYF
13,TRBD1,-,TRBV20-1,TRBJ1-1,TGCAGTGCCATAGACAGGGGGATCCATTCTCCCCCGTTT,CSAIDRGIHSPPF
14,-,many,TRBV11-2,TRBJ1-2,TGTGCCAGCAGCTTAGAGGGCAGTAGCTATGGCTACACCTTC,CASSLEGSSYGYTF
14,-,many,TRBV7-2,TRBJ2-3,TGTGCCAGCAGCACCACCTCTAGCACAGATACGCAGTATTTT,CASSTTSSTDTQYF
15,TRBD2,-,TRBV18,TRBJ2-4,TGTGCCAGCTCACCACCCAAAGCGGGGCTGAACATTCAGTACTTC,CASSPPKAGLNIQYF
16,TRBD1,many,TRBV7-9,TRBJ2-2,TGTGCCAGCAGCCCGCTCAGGGGGCGAGGCACCGGGGAGCTGTTTTTT,CASSPLRGRGTGELFF
14,-,medium-sized,TRBV5-1,TRBJ2-1,TGCGCCAGCAGCCCCGGAGCGCTCTTCAATGAGCAGTTCTTC,CASSPGALFNEQFF
16,-,many,TRBV7-7,TRBJ2-3,TGTGCTAGCAGCTCGCGGGGAAGGCGGGACACAGATACGCAGTATTTT,CASSSRGRRDTDTQYF
15,-,-,TRBV4-3,TRBJ1-2,TGCGCCAGCAGCCAAGAATCGACGGCTACTTATGGCTACACCTTC,CASSQESTATYGYTF